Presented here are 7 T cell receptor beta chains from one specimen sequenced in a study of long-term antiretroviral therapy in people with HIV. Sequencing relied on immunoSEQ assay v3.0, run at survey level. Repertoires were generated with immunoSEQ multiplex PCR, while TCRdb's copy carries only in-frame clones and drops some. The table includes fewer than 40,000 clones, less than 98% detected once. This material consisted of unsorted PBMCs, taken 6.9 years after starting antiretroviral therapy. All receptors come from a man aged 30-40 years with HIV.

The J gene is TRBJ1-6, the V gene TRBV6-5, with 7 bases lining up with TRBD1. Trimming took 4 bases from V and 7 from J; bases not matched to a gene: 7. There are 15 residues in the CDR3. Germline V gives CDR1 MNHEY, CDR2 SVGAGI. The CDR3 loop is CASSFPGQFNSPLHF. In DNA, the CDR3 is TGTGCCAGCAGTTTCCCGGGACAGTTCAATTCACCCCTCCACTTT.

CDR3: CASSLSSGGPYQETQYF. The CDR3 DNA sequence: TGTGCCAGCAGCTTGTCTAGCGGGGGGCCGTACCAAGAGACCCAGTACTTC. The chain links TRBV7-9 to TRBJ2-5, with 11 bases lining up with TRBD2. The CDR3 consists of 17 residues. The germline CDR1 and CDR2 sequences are SEHNR and FQNEAQ (reference sequence). V shed 3 bases, J shed 0 bases, and the junction held 6 bases outside the gene matches.

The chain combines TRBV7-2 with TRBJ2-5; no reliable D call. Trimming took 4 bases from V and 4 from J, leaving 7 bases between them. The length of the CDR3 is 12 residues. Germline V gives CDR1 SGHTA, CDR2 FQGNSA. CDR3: CASSSLGETQYF. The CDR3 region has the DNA TGTGCCAGCAGCTCCCTCGGAGAGACCCAGTACTTC.

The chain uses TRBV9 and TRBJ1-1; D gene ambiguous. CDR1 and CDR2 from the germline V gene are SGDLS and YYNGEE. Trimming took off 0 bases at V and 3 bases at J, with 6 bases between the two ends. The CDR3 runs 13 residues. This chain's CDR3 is CASSVGRDTEAFF. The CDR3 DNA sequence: TGTGCCAGCAGCGTAGGGAGGGACACTGAAGCTTTCTTT.

The CDR3 bases are TGTGCCACCAGCGAGACAGGGCTCTATGGCTACACCTTC. Translating gives CATSETGLYGYTF. V gene TRBV15 combines with J gene TRBJ1-2; 7 bases are a match to TRBD1. Germline V gives CDR1 LNHNV, CDR2 YYDKDF (reference sequence). The J segment lost 4 bases and the V segment lost 5 bases, leaving 4 bases of the junction unmatched. The CDR3 sequence is 13 residues long.

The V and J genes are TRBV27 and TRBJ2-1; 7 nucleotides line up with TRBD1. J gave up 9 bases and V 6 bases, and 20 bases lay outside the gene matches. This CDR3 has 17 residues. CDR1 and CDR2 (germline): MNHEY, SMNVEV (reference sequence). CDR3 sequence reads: CASSPLWTGTETSEQFF. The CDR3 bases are TGTGCCAGCAGCCCACTCTGGACAGGAACGGAAACAAGTGAGCAGTTCTTC.

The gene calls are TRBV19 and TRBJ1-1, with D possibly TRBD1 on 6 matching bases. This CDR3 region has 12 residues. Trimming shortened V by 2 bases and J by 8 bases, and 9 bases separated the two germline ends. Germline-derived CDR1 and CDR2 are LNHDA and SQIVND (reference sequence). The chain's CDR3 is CASSIRGREAFF. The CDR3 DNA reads TGTGCCAGTAGTATAAGGGGGAGGGAAGCTTTCTTT.